These T cell receptor beta chains were read from a single sample in a study of blood T cell repertoires in COVID-19. Generated by immunoSEQ multiplex PCR, the TCRdb table keeps only in-frame clones and is missing some. The repertoire holds some 74,000 clones, with 88% as singletons. Sequencing was carried out using peripheral blood. The receptors were gathered from a man aged 50 to 60 with acute or convalescent COVID-19. Both conserved end residues are part of each CDR3. Fields, in order: clone size, D gene, V gene, J gene, CDR3 DNA, CDR3 protein. The D gene is left open where the match is weak. Clone size is not always given. Where it is, it says once, few, many or a class for expanded clones.

.	TRBD1	TRBV6-5	TRBJ2-1	TGTGCCAGCAGTTATTACCCAGGGGGCGTTCCGTTCTTC	CASSYYPGGVPFF
.	.	TRBV18	TRBJ2-7	TGTGCCAGCTCACCACCAGGGGCGTACGAGCAGTACTTC	CASSPPGAYEQYF
once	TRBD1	TRBV5-1	TRBJ1-3	TGCGCCAGCAGCTCACAGGGGGTAGCGGCTGGAAACACCATATATTTT	CASSSQGVAAGNTIYF
.	.	TRBV5-6	TRBJ2-7	TGTGCCAGCAGCTTGCTAGGACAGAGCTACGAGCAGTACTTC	CASSLLGQSYEQYF
.	TRBD2	TRBV5-5	TRBJ2-1	TGTGCCAGCAGCATTAGCGGGGAAGCCTACAATGAGCAGTTCTTC	CASSISGEAYNEQFF
.	.	TRBV28	TRBJ1-5	TGTGCCAGCAACACCGGGAGGTATAGCAATCAGCCCCAGCATTTT	CASNTGRYSNQPQHF
.	TRBD2	TRBV27	TRBJ2-3	TGTGCCAGCAGCCCTAGCGGGGGGCATGGTACGCAGTATTTT	CASSPSGGHGTQYF
few	.	TRBV3-1/TRBV3-2	TRBJ1-6	TGTGCCAGCAGCCAACAGGGATCTAATTCACCCCTCCACTTT	CASSQQGSNSPLHF
.	TRBD1	TRBV2	TRBJ2-2	TGTGCCAGCAGTGGACAGGGGGCTAGCACCGGGGAGCTGTTTTTT	CASSGQGASTGELFF
.	.	TRBV7-3	TRBJ2-3	TGTGCCAGCAGCTTAACGTACAGCCCAGATACGCAGTATTTT	CASSLTYSPDTQYF
.	.	TRBV24-1	TRBJ2-2	TGTGCCACCAGTGATCCCGCACAGACCGGGGAGCTGTTTTTT	CATSDPAQTGELFF
.	.	TRBV30	TRBJ1-5	TGTGCCTGGAGACTACAGGGAGTCAATCAGCCCCAGCATTTT	CAWRLQGVNQPQHF
.	.	TRBV11-2	TRBJ1-1	TGTGCCAGCAGCTTAGTCCCAAACACTGAAGCTTTCTTT	CASSLVPNTEAFF
.	.	TRBV5-4	TRBJ2-2	TGTGCCAGCAGCTTGGGGGCCTCTAACACCGGGGAGCTGTTTTTT	CASSLGASNTGELFF
.	.	TRBV18	TRBJ2-2	TGTGCCAGCTCACCGTCGACAAGCACGAACACCGGGGAGCTGTTTTTT	CASSPSTSTNTGELFF
once	.	TRBV12-3/TRBV12-4	TRBJ1-1	TGTGCCAGCAGGATTGGCCCCATTAAGGCTTTCTTT	CASRIGPIKAFF
.	TRBD2	TRBV6-5	TRBJ2-3	TGTGCCAGCAGTTCGACTAGCGGGGTAGGCACAGATACGCAGTATTTT	CASSSTSGVGTDTQYF
.	.	TRBV7-3	TRBJ1-2	TGTGCCAGCAGCGGGGCAGAGAACTATGGCTACACCTTC	CASSGAENYGYTF
.	.	TRBV3-1/TRBV3-2	TRBJ1-2	TGTGCCAGCAGCCCCGGAGGTGGTTTTGGCTACACCTTC	CASSPGGGFGYTF
.	.	TRBV6-6	TRBJ1-1	TGTGCCAGCAGTTACTCGGAGGGGAACACTGAAGCTTTCTTT	CASSYSEGNTEAFF
.	.	TRBV6-4	TRBJ2-1	TGTGCCAGCAGTGACTCAGGACTTGCCTCCTACAATGAGCAGTTCTTC	CASSDSGLASYNEQFF
.	.	TRBV5-5	TRBJ2-1	TGTGCCAGCAGCTTCCCTTACAATGAGCAGTTCTTC	CASSFPYNEQFF
.	.	TRBV27	TRBJ1-1	TGTGCCAGCAGTTTCCCTAGACGGATTAACACTGAAGCTTTCTTT	CASSFPRRINTEAFF
.	.	TRBV5-1	TRBJ1-1	TGCGCCAGCAGCTTCCAGGAGAACACTGAAGCTTTCTTT	CASSFQENTEAFF
.	.	TRBV30	TRBJ1-2	TGTGCCTGGAGTACAGGCTATGGCTACACCTTC	CAWSTGYGYTF
once	TRBD2	TRBV11-3	TRBJ2-3	TGTGCCAGCAGCACCGGGACTAGCGGGGTAATAGATACGCAGTATTTT	CASSTGTSGVIDTQYF
.	TRBD1	TRBV3-1/TRBV3-2	TRBJ2-7	TGTGCCAGCAGCCAAGAGGACAGGGTCGGGTCCGAGCAGTACTTC	CASSQEDRVGSEQYF